These 17 T cell receptor beta chains share one sample of origin, sequenced in a study of T cells in Graves' hyperthyroidism and ophthalmopathy. TCR beta CDR3 regions were amplified from RNA transcripts. First-round RT-PCR of the TCR CDR3 relied on the HTBI primer set. TCRdb reprocessed the multiplex PCR reads with MiXCR, giving one entry per CDR3 protein. The table includes fewer than 350,000 distinct CDR3 sequences, roughly an eighth detected once. The sample consisted of blood. The receptors originated from a woman between 40 and 50 years old with Graves' hyperthyroidism.

In its sample, this clonotype was seen a few times. V is TRBV18 and J is TRBJ2-5, with D possibly TRBD2 on 6 matching bases. The germline gives CDR1 KGHSH, CDR2 LQKENI. The ends were cut back, 3 bases at V and 0 bases at J, with 8 bases in the middle. This CDR3 region has 14 residues. As DNA, the CDR3 is TGTGCCAGCTCACCCCGACTAGACCAAGAGACCCAGTACTTC. Translated: CASSPRLDQETQYF.

The rearrangement joins TRBV30 to TRBJ2-7; 8 bases fit TRBD2. Germline trimming cut 6 bases from V and 5 bases from J; bases unmatched to any gene: 12. The CDR3 is 14 residues long. CDR1 is GTSNPN, CDR2 SVGIG, per germline (reference sequence). CDR3 DNA: TGTGCCTGCTCCCGAGCGGGAGAGGCCCACGAGCAGTACTTC. It yields the protein CACSRAGEAHEQYF.

Notes on this clonotype: Germline is not matched at one junction end, which may reflect a read error. This chain links TRBV7-7 with TRBJ2-1; D remains unclear. This CDR3 has 15 residues. The germline gives CDR1 SSHAT, CDR2 FNYEAQ (reference sequence). CDR3 protein: CASSLSPSSYNEQFF. In nucleotides, the CDR3 is TGTGCTAGCAGCTTAAGCCCGAGCTCCTACAATGAGCAGTTCTTC.

This clonotype was detected many times. The CDR3, as DNA: TGCAGTGCTTCACCGGACAGGGGGCAAGAGACCCAGTACTTC. This gives the protein CSASPDRGQETQYF. The chain is built from TRBV20-1 and TRBJ2-5; 10 bases map to TRBD1. The CDR3 loop spans 14 amino acids. Germline CDR1 and CDR2: DFQATT and SNEGSKA (reference sequence). With V trimmed by 5 bases and J by 2 bases, 5 bases remained unmatched.

V usage is TRBV12-3 or TRBV12-4 and J usage is TRBJ1-1, with 8 bases lining up with TRBD1. After removal of 6 bases from V and 7 bases from J, the junction contained 1 base not matched to a gene. This CDR3 has 11 residues. CDR3 bases: TGTGCCAGCAGCGGACAGGGTGAAGCTTTCTTT. Its protein is CASSGQGEAFF.

This clonotype has ten or more counts. The J gene is TRBJ1-2, the V gene TRBV19, with TRBD1 matching over 7 bases. The CDR3 spans 13 residues. Trimming cost V 7 bases and J 7 bases; bases outside gene matches: 9. Germline V lookup: CDR1 LNHDA, CDR2 SQIVND (reference sequence). DNA for the CDR3: TGTGCCAGTACCCTCCCACAGGGGTCTGGCTACACCTTC. Translation: CASTLPQGSGYTF.

This chain uses TRBV3-1 with TRBJ2-3, with 7 positions matching TRBD2. CDR1 is LGHDT, CDR2 YNNKEL, per germline (reference sequence). The CDR3 consists of 15 residues. The ends lost 3 bases at V and 0 bases at J; junction bases unmatched: 3. Written as DNA, the CDR3 is TGTGCCAGCAGCCACACCGGGGGGAGCACAGATACGCAGTATTTT. This translates into CASSHTGGSTDTQYF.

The rearrangement joins TRBV4-1 to TRBJ1-5, with 8 bases matching TRBD1. Germline V gene lookup returns CDR1 MGHRA and CDR2 YSYEKL. The CDR3 extends over 13 amino acids. After removal of 2 bases from V and 9 bases from J, the junction contained 3 bases not matched to a gene. The CDR3 is CASSQTGGRPQHF. The CDR3 DNA reads TGCGCCAGCAGCCAAACAGGGGGGAGGCCCCAGCATTTT.

The sample holds a few counts of this clonotype. The V call is TRBV18, the J call TRBJ2-4, with D unresolved. The germline V and J ends were trimmed by 0 bases and 2 bases, with 2 bases remaining between them. Looked up from germline, CDR1 is KGHSH and CDR2 is LQKENI. The CDR3 spans 13 residues. As DNA, the CDR3 is TGTGCCAGCTCACCACCCACCAAAAACATTCAGTACTTC. Protein: CASSPPTKNIQYF. Supplemented by reference TRBV18 and TRBJ2-4, the full variable domain reads NAGVMQNPRHLVRRRGQEARLRCSPMKGHSHVYWYRQLPEEGLKFMVYLQKENIIDESGMPKERFSAEFPKEGPSILRIQQVVRGDSAAYFCASSPPTKNIQYFGAGTRLSVL.

The table lists this clonotype with many counts. The DNA is left out, because the CDR3 cannot be placed on it with certainty; the CDR3 is given as TCRdb lists it. J is TRBJ2-3 and V is TRBV27; the DNA was not compared with TRBD1, the D call given in the table. CDR1 and CDR2 (germline): MNHEY, SMNVEV (reference sequence). From its first to its last residue, the CDR3 has 15 amino acids. CDR3 sequence: CASSFLAGESDTQYF.

This clonotype was found many times. V gene TRBV20-1 combines with J gene TRBJ1-5; no clear D. V lost 6 bases and J 3 bases, leaving 9 bases between the germline ends. Germline-derived CDR1 and CDR2 are DFQATT and SNEGSKA (reference sequence). The CDR3 is 12 residues long. DNA for the CDR3: TGCAGTGCGACTTCTGCCAATCAGCCCCAGCATTTT. The encoded protein is CSATSANQPQHF.

Ten or more counts support this clonotype. The chain uses TRBV5-8 and TRBJ2-3, with D possibly matching TRBD2 (6 bases). CDR3 length equals 13 residues. Trimming shortened V by 7 bases and J by 3 bases, and 12 bases separated the two germline ends. CDR1 is SGHTS and CDR2 is YDEGEE in the germline V gene. The CDR3 sequence is CASQLAGTDTQYF. In DNA form, the CDR3 reads TGTGCCAGCCAGCTCGCGGGGACAGATACGCAGTATTTT.

The chain employs TRBV5-8 and TRBJ1-5; D is possibly TRBD1 (6 bases). The V and J ends lost 4 bases and 4 bases respectively, with 12 bases between them. Germline values: CDR1 SGHTS, CDR2 YDEGEE. This CDR3 has 14 amino acids. The CDR3 DNA follows: TGTGCCAGCAGCCCCAACAGGGCTAATCAGCCCCAGCATTTT. Amino acids: CASSPNRANQPQHF. The variable domain in full, with the rest retrieved from reference TRBV5-8 and TRBJ1-5, is EAGVTQSPTHLIKTRGQQATLRCSPISGHTSVYWYQQALGLGLQFLLWYDEGEERNRGNFPPRFSGRQFPNYSSELNVNALELEDSALYLCASSPNRANQPQHFGDGTRLSIL.

This clonotype was found many times. This chain links TRBV3-1 with TRBJ2-5; 9 nucleotides align to TRBD2. The germline CDR1 and CDR2 sequences are LGHDT and YNNKEL (reference sequence). Trimming removed 4 bases from V and 3 bases from J; junction bases left unmatched: 0. The CDR3 is 13 residues long. CDR3 DNA: TGTGCCAGCAGCCGACTAGCGGAAGAGACCCAGTACTTC. Protein sequence: CASSRLAEETQYF.

There are many counts of this clonotype. The J gene is TRBJ2-5, the V gene TRBV28; 10 positions match TRBD2. The CDR3 runs 15 residues. Germline V CDR1 and CDR2: MDHEN, SYDVKM. V shed 2 bases, J shed 4 bases, and the junction held 4 bases outside the gene matches. This CDR3 reads CASSLRTSGLETQYF. The CDR3 region has the DNA TGTGCCAGCAGTTTAAGGACTAGCGGTTTAGAGACCCAGTACTTC.

A note on this clonotype: A read error is possible here, since a much larger clone lies one base away. The V and J genes are TRBV28 and TRBJ1-5; 9 nucleotides align to TRBD1. Looked up from germline, CDR1 is MDHEN and CDR2 is SYDVKM. The CDR3 is 14 residues long. The CDR3 is CAYQGQGPNRPQHF. CDR3 in DNA: TGTGCCTATCAGGGACAGGGACCCAATCGGCCCCAGCATTTT.

This clonotype was seen at least ten times. This chain connects TRBV12-3 or TRBV12-4 to TRBJ1-1; 7 nucleotides align to TRBD1. V dropped 5 bases and J dropped 1; count of bases not matched to a gene: 13. The CDR3 has 17 residues. The CDR3, as DNA: TGTGCCAGCAGTCTTACCCTACGGACAGGCCAGAACACTGAAGCTTTCTTT. Protein: CASSLTLRTGQNTEAFF.